This entry features one T cell receptor (beta chain) sequence. As yet, its antigen is unknown. The repertoire was sequenced with immunoSEQ multiplex PCR; TCRdb's copy has only in-frame clones and lacks some. The sample consists of tens of thousands of clones, about nine tenths of them appearing once. Baseline, cycle 4 day 1, and cycle 7 day 1 were the blood sampling points. These data belong to a study of OX40 agonist ivuxolimab in advanced cancers. Study at large: Patients assigned to dose escalation were diagnosed with hepatocellular carcinoma, melanoma, renal cell or head and neck cancer.

General study findings and limits: Expanded clones were, on average, more numerous among CD8+ T cells than CD4+. CD4+ and CD8+ blood T cells expanded clonally by week 6 at 0.1 to 3.0 mg/kg.

This specimen was CD4+ or CD8+ T cells sorted from blood, taken in a trial of the OX40 agonist ivuxolimab. The source of this sequence is an adult with an advanced solid tumor such as melanoma, head and neck, liver or kidney cancer.

The CDR3 DNA reads TGCGCCAGCAGTGCCACAGGGTCGGAAAAACTGTTTTTT. As protein: CASSATGSEKLFF. The rearrangement uses TRBV10-1 and TRBJ1-4, with D possibly TRBD1 on 6 matching bases. The germline V and J ends were trimmed by 4 bases and 8 bases, with 11 bases remaining between them. The CDR3 spans 13 residues. CDR1 and CDR2 from the germline V gene are WNHNN and SYGVQD (reference sequence).